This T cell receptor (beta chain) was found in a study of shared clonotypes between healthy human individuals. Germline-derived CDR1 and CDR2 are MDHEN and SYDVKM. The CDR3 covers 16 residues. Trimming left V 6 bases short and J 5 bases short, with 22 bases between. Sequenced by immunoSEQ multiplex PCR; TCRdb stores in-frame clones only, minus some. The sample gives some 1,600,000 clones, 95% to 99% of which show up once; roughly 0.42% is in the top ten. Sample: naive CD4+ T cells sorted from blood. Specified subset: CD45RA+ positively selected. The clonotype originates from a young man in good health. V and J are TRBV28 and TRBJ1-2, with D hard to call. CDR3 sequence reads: CASRAREFTPGYGYTF. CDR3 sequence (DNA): TGTGCCAGCAGGGCCCGGGAATTCACACCCGGGTATGGCTACACCTTC.